Listed here are 3 T cell receptor beta chains from one sample, sequenced in a study of T-cell memory formation after mild COVID-19. TCRdb itself ran the 5' RACE reads through MiXCR, one entry per CDR3 protein. The sample has some 120,000 distinct CDR3 sequences, over 15% seen once. The sample taken for sequencing was PBMCs or a T cell subset sorted from them (not recorded which). All receptors come from a man in his late teens or twenties who had mild COVID-19 (a few samples of this study predate the infection). Cell type and time point are not known.

This clonotype has a handful of counts. The chain has TRBV7-2 and TRBJ2-7; 7 bases are shared with TRBD2. The V gene's germline CDR1 is SGHTA and CDR2 FQGNSA. This CDR3 has 14 residues. The trim removed 4 bases at V and 3 bases at J, leaving 6 bases unmatched. The CDR3 coding sequence is TGTGCCAGCAGCTCTCGGGACTATTACTACGAGCAGTACTTC. Its translation: CASSSRDYYYEQYF.

This chain uses TRBV5-1 with TRBJ2-6; TRBD1 is a possible D gene (5 bases). Germline V gene sequence: CDR1 SGHRS, CDR2 YFSETQ. Trimming removed 1 base at V and 3 bases at J, with 8 bases between. This CDR3 is built from 15 residues. The CDR3 protein is CASSLRTIGANVLTF. The CDR3 nucleotides read TGCGCCAGCAGCTTGCGGACAATTGGGGCCAACGTCCTGACTTTC. Together with reference TRBV5-1 and TRBJ2-6, the CDR3 gives the full variable domain: KAGVTQTPRYLIKTRGQQVTLSCSPISGHRSVSWYQQTPGQGLQFLFEYFSETQRNKGNFPGRFSGRQFSNSRSEMNVSTLELGDSALYLCASSLRTIGANVLTFGAGSRLTVL.

The chain uses TRBV5-1 and TRBJ2-7; D call uncertain. The germline V and J ends were trimmed by 0 bases and 7 bases, with 11 bases remaining between them. Germline V gene lookup returns CDR1 SGHRS and CDR2 YFSETQ. The CDR3 runs 13 residues. The CDR3 bases are TGCGCCAGCAGCTTGGCCGGGTTCGGGGAGCAGTACTTC. It translates to CASSLAGFGEQYF.